Listed below are T cell receptor beta chains from one sample, sequenced in a study of T cells in narcolepsy. Libraries were prepared by immunoSEQ multiplex PCR; TCRdb keeps only in-frame clonotypes and omits some of them. The sample includes around 25,000 clones, about 86% of them seen just once. The specimen sequenced was CD45RA- memory CD4+ T cells from PBMCs. The receptors stem from a human donor with narcolepsy. Each CDR3 is given with its conserved first and last residue. D genes are given only for firm matches. Size tells how often a clone was seen (once, few, many) or the class of an expanded clone, and some rows leave it out.

cdr3_nt cdr3_aa j_call clone_size v_call d_call
TGTGCCAGTAGTATCGACACAGGCCTCTCCTACGAGCAGTACTTC CASSIDTGLSYEQYF TRBJ2-7 few TRBV19 NA
TGTGCCAGTAGTAAGTCAGATACGCAGTATTTT CASSKSDTQYF TRBJ2-3 few TRBV19 NA
TGTGCCAGCAGTTACGGGCCCGGTGTGACCCAGCATTTT CASSYGPGVTQHF TRBJ1-5 once TRBV6-5 NA
TGTGCCAGCAGCTTAGGCCTTAGCCGCGAGCAGTACTTC CASSLGLSREQYF TRBJ2-7 few TRBV7-9 NA
TGTGCTAGTGGTTTGGCGGGACAGGGGGACTATGGCTACACCTTC CASGLAGQGDYGYTF TRBJ1-2 NA TRBV12-5 TRBD1
TGTGCCAGTATTTCGTCGAGGGGGGAAGCGGGGGTCGATGAGCAGTTCTTC CASISSRGEAGVDEQFF TRBJ2-1 NA TRBV19 TRBD2
TGTGCCAGCAGCCAATCGGGGGGACGCACTGAAGCTTTCTTT CASSQSGGRTEAFF TRBJ1-1 once TRBV4-2 NA
TGTGCCAGCAGCTTAGGGTCCGGGACTACCGGCGGCGAGCAGTACTTC CASSLGSGTTGGEQYF TRBJ2-7 NA TRBV7-2 TRBD2
TGTGCCAGCAGCCCCCGGGCTTCAGGGGTAATCTCCTACGAGCAGTACTTC CASSPRASGVISYEQYF TRBJ2-7 NA TRBV5-5 NA
TGTGCCAGCAGCCCCACCGGGGGTGGCGGGGGGACAGATACGCAGTATTTT CASSPTGGGGGTDTQYF TRBJ2-3 NA TRBV9 TRBD2
TGTGCCAGCGCCGTCCGAAATGAGCAGTTCTTC CASAVRNEQFF TRBJ2-1 once TRBV28 NA
TGCGCCAGCAGCAGGGCCCGGGGAGAGTCACCCCTCCACTTT CASSRARGESPLHF TRBJ1-6 NA TRBV5-1 NA
TGTGCCAGCAGTCACGGGGCCTTTCCGGGGGAGCAGTACTTC CASSHGAFPGEQYF TRBJ2-5 NA TRBV28 NA
TGTGCCAGCAGCCACTCCGGACAGGGGGAGGGCGAGCAGTACTTC CASSHSGQGEGEQYF TRBJ2-7 NA TRBV6-1 TRBD1
TGTGCCAGTTCAAAAAAACAGGGATACGGCTACACCTTC CASSKKQGYGYTF TRBJ1-2 NA TRBV5-6 NA
TGCGCCAGCAGCTTGGAACTCCCCGCGAACACCGGGGAGCTGTTTTTT CASSLELPANTGELFF TRBJ2-2 NA TRBV5-1 NA
TGTGCCAGCAGACTCTACACAGATACGCAGTATTTT CASRLYTDTQYF TRBJ2-3 NA TRBV21-1 NA
TGTGCCAGTAGTCCGGGCGGTGCCGGGGAGCTGTTTTTT CASSPGGAGELFF TRBJ2-2 NA TRBV19 NA
TGTGCCAGCAGGACTAGCGGGATCTACGAGCAGTACTTC CASRTSGIYEQYF TRBJ2-7 NA TRBV2 TRBD2
TGCGCCAGCAGCGAAGGCGGGAGGCTTGGGACCCAGTACTTC CASSEGGRLGTQYF TRBJ2-5 NA TRBV5-1 TRBD2
TGTGCCAGTAGTAGACACCGGGCCGAGAACTATGGCTACACCTTC CASSRHRAENYGYTF TRBJ1-2 NA TRBV19 NA
TGTGCCTGGAGTGTAAAGGGACGGTTCTATAATTCACCCCTCCACTTT CAWSVKGRFYNSPLHF TRBJ1-6 NA TRBV30 NA
TGTGCCAGCAGCTTAATTAAGAATCTTTTAAGGGACCCGACCGAGGACACTGAAGCTTTCTTT CASSLIKNLLRDPTEDTEAFF TRBJ1-1 NA TRBV7-3 NA
TGTGCCTGGACTAGGACAGCCGAGCAGTTCTTC CAWTRTAEQFF TRBJ2-1 NA TRBV30 NA
TGTGCCAGCAGCTCCCTCCAGGGGACAGGGAATGCCGTACCCTACGAGCAGTACTTC CASSSLQGTGNAVPYEQYF TRBJ2-7 NA TRBV11-2 TRBD1
TGCGCCAGCAGTATGAGGACAGCCTACGAGCAGTACTTC CASSMRTAYEQYF TRBJ2-7 once TRBV5-1 NA
TGTGCCAGCAGTTATGGTGCAAGAACAGATACGCAGTATTTT CASSYGARTDTQYF TRBJ2-3 NA TRBV6-6 NA
TGTGCCAGCAGCTTGGGTCAGGTTAATGAAAAACTGTTTTTT CASSLGQVNEKLFF TRBJ1-4 NA TRBV5-4 NA
TGTGCCAGCAGTAGGACATTGCGTAATGGGGAGCTGTTTTTT CASSRTLRNGELFF TRBJ2-2 NA TRBV6-5 NA
TGTGCCACAAGACAGGAGGGGACCGGGGAGCTGTTTTTT CATRQEGTGELFF TRBJ2-2 NA TRBV10-3 NA
TGTGCCAGCAGCGGGGGGGGAAGGGCCGGGAAGACCCAGTACTTC CASSGGGRAGKTQYF TRBJ2-5 few TRBV5-4 TRBD2
TGTGCCAGCTCTAGCGGAAGCTCCTACAATGAGCAGTTCTTC CASSSGSSYNEQFF TRBJ2-1 NA TRBV5-4 TRBD2
TGTGCCAGCAGCGTAGGCCTGGCAATCGAGACCCAGTACTTC CASSVGLAIETQYF TRBJ2-5 NA TRBV9 NA
TGTGCCAGCAGTTACTCTCGACAGGTCCTAAATTCACCCCTCCACTTT CASSYSRQVLNSPLHF TRBJ1-6 NA TRBV6-5 NA
TGTGCCAGTAGTATAGACCCGAGCTATGGCTACACCTTC CASSIDPSYGYTF TRBJ1-2 few TRBV19 NA
TGTGCCAGCAGCCCCGGGTGGCAGTTGACTGGAAACACCATATATTTT CASSPGWQLTGNTIYF TRBJ1-3 NA TRBV13 NA
TGTGCCAGCAGCCACGATCGAGAGACCCAGTACTTC CASSHDRETQYF TRBJ2-5 NA TRBV4-2 NA
TGTGCCAGTAGTTATAGGGGAATGGGCTCCTACAATGAGCAGTTCTTC CASSYRGMGSYNEQFF TRBJ2-1 NA TRBV19 NA
TGTGCTAGTGGTTTGTCTGGGACCGACGCCTACGAGCAGTACTTC CASGLSGTDAYEQYF TRBJ2-7 NA TRBV12-5 NA
TGTGCCAGCAGCTTAGGATCCCCGACTAGCGGGGTCAGCTCCTACAATGAGCAGTTCTTC CASSLGSPTSGVSSYNEQFF TRBJ2-1 NA TRBV7-6 TRBD2
TGTGCCAGCAGTGAGCACACTCGAAATCAGCCCCAGCATTTT CASSEHTRNQPQHF TRBJ1-5 NA TRBV6-1 NA
TGCAGCTCTTCCCCAGGGCGTGGCGGGGAGCTGTTTTTT CSSSPGRGGELFF TRBJ2-2 NA TRBV29-1 NA
TGCAGCGTGACTATAGGTGTCACTGAAGCTTTCTTT CSVTIGVTEAFF TRBJ1-1 NA TRBV29-1 NA
TGCAGCGTGGCCGGGGGATCTGGAAACACCATATATTTT CSVAGGSGNTIYF TRBJ1-3 NA TRBV29-1 NA
TGTGCCACCACGGGTTTCAATGAGCAGTTCTTC CATTGFNEQFF TRBJ2-1 NA TRBV19 NA